The rows below give T cell receptor beta chains drawn from one sample of a study of blood T cell repertoires in COVID-19. Data came from immunoSEQ multiplex PCR; TCRdb stores just in-frame clones and leaves some out. Among 85,000 to 110,000 clones, around nine tenths were seen once, and the ten largest hold 3.1%. Sample: peripheral blood. Every receptor here comes from a man aged 50-60 years in a cohort sampled during active COVID-19. CDR3s include the opening cysteine and the closing phenylalanine or tryptophan. The D gene is left open where the match is weak. The size field is filled for only some rows; it gives once, few, many or a size class.

v_gene: TRBV7-2; abundance: .; j_gene: TRBJ1-6; d_gene: .; CDR3nt: TGTGCCAGCAGTTCCGGAGGGGCTGTCAATTCACCCCTCCACTTT; CDR3aa: CASSSGGAVNSPLHF
v_gene: TRBV9; abundance: .; j_gene: TRBJ2-5; d_gene: TRBD2; CDR3nt: TGTGCCAGCAGCGTAGGAGGTAGCGGGGGGGCCAAAGAGACCCAGTACTTC; CDR3aa: CASSVGGSGGAKETQYF
v_gene: TRBV7-8; abundance: .; j_gene: TRBJ2-1; d_gene: .; CDR3nt: TGTGCCAGCAGCAAGCGGGACAACTACAATGAGCAGTTCTTC; CDR3aa: CASSKRDNYNEQFF
v_gene: TRBV28; abundance: once; j_gene: TRBJ2-3; d_gene: TRBD2; CDR3nt: TGTGCCAGCAGTGTCTCCCGGAGAGCGGGGGGGCGAGATACGCAGTATTTT; CDR3aa: CASSVSRRAGGRDTQYF
v_gene: TRBV7-2; abundance: .; j_gene: TRBJ2-7; d_gene: .; CDR3nt: TGTGCCAGCAGCCAAAGGCAGGGTTCGGGAGTAGTGCAGTACTTC; CDR3aa: CASSQRQGSGVVQYF
v_gene: TRBV6-6; abundance: .; j_gene: TRBJ2-1; d_gene: TRBD1; CDR3nt: TGTGCCAGCAGTCCCGGACAGGGTGGCTACAATGAGCAGTTCTTC; CDR3aa: CASSPGQGGYNEQFF
v_gene: TRBV6-1; abundance: .; j_gene: TRBJ2-7; d_gene: .; CDR3nt: TGTGCCAGCAGTGAGATAGGGGGACCCTACGAGCAGTACTTC; CDR3aa: CASSEIGGPYEQYF
v_gene: TRBV5-1; abundance: .; j_gene: TRBJ1-2; d_gene: .; CDR3nt: TGCGCCAGCAGCTTGGGGGACGGAGGGGGCTACACCTTC; CDR3aa: CASSLGDGGGYTF
v_gene: TRBV15; abundance: .; j_gene: TRBJ2-1; d_gene: .; CDR3nt: TGTGCCACCAGCAGAACTCAATACAATGAGCAGTTCTTC; CDR3aa: CATSRTQYNEQFF
v_gene: TRBV5-1; abundance: .; j_gene: TRBJ1-1; d_gene: TRBD1; CDR3nt: TGCGCCAGCAGGGGACAGGGGCACACTGAAGCTTTCTTT; CDR3aa: CASRGQGHTEAFF
v_gene: TRBV6-2/TRBV6-3; abundance: .; j_gene: TRBJ2-7; d_gene: .; CDR3nt: TGTGCCAGCAGCTTAGGAAGGGACATCTACGAGCAGTACTTC; CDR3aa: CASSLGRDIYEQYF
v_gene: TRBV19; abundance: .; j_gene: TRBJ1-5; d_gene: TRBD1; CDR3nt: TGTGCCAGTAGTACCAGACAGGGGCTGGGCAATCAGCCCCAGCATTTT; CDR3aa: CASSTRQGLGNQPQHF
v_gene: TRBV7-9; abundance: few; j_gene: TRBJ2-1; d_gene: .; CDR3nt: TGTGCCAGCAGTCAACAGGGCGCAGGGGCCTCTTACAATGAGCAGTTCTTC; CDR3aa: CASSQQGAGASYNEQFF
v_gene: TRBV6-5; abundance: .; j_gene: TRBJ1-2; d_gene: .; CDR3nt: TGTGCCAGCCGGCCCCAGGCCATCAATAACTATGGCTACACCTTC; CDR3aa: CASRPQAINNYGYTF
v_gene: TRBV7-9; abundance: .; j_gene: TRBJ2-1; d_gene: .; CDR3nt: TGTGCCAGCAGCTTAGGCCAGGGGACATTGTACAATGAGCAGTTCTTC; CDR3aa: CASSLGQGTLYNEQFF
v_gene: TRBV9; abundance: .; j_gene: TRBJ1-5; d_gene: .; CDR3nt: TGTGCCAGCAGCCTTGGGGAGGGTCAGCCCCAGCATTTT; CDR3aa: CASSLGEGQPQHF
v_gene: TRBV19; abundance: .; j_gene: TRBJ1-6; d_gene: .; CDR3nt: TGTGCCAGTAGTACCCGGGTGGGTTCACCCCTCCACTTT; CDR3aa: CASSTRVGSPLHF
v_gene: TRBV5-4; abundance: .; j_gene: TRBJ1-2; d_gene: TRBD1; CDR3nt: TGTGCCAGCAGCCCGACAGGGGTCGGCTACACCTTC; CDR3aa: CASSPTGVGYTF
v_gene: TRBV11-3; abundance: .; j_gene: TRBJ2-2; d_gene: TRBD2; CDR3nt: TGTGCCAGCAGCTCTTCGACTAGCGGGGGGCCGAACACCGGGGAGCTGTTTTTT; CDR3aa: CASSSSTSGGPNTGELFF
v_gene: TRBV7-9; abundance: .; j_gene: TRBJ1-1; d_gene: .; CDR3nt: TGTGCCAGCAGCTTCCAGAACACTGAAGCTTTCTTT; CDR3aa: CASSFQNTEAFF
v_gene: TRBV29-1; abundance: .; j_gene: TRBJ2-1; d_gene: .; CDR3nt: TGCAGCGTTGAAGATCCTCACGACAGAAAGTTCTTC; CDR3aa: CSVEDPHDRKFF
v_gene: TRBV6-4; abundance: .; j_gene: TRBJ2-2; d_gene: TRBD2; CDR3nt: TGTGCCAGCAGTGTCTCCTCGCGGGGGGTATACACCGGGGAGCTGTTTTTT; CDR3aa: CASSVSSRGVYTGELFF
v_gene: TRBV25-1; abundance: .; j_gene: TRBJ2-2; d_gene: .; CDR3nt: TGTGCCAGCAGTTCAAGAGCGAACACCGGGGAGCTGTTTTTT; CDR3aa: CASSSRANTGELFF
v_gene: TRBV4-3; abundance: .; j_gene: TRBJ2-3; d_gene: .; CDR3nt: TGCGCCAGCAGTCCGAGGACAGAAACCTCTGTCGTGGGCACAGATACGCAGTATTTT; CDR3aa: CASSPRTETSVVGTDTQYF
v_gene: TRBV7-8; abundance: .; j_gene: TRBJ2-5; d_gene: .; CDR3nt: TGTGCCAGCAGCCCCCAGAGCCGGGGAGAGACCCAGTACTTC; CDR3aa: CASSPQSRGETQYF
v_gene: TRBV19; abundance: .; j_gene: TRBJ1-1; d_gene: TRBD1; CDR3nt: TGTGCCAGTAGGACGCCCCTCCAAGGACAGGGTAAATTTGGCACTGAAGCTTTCTTT; CDR3aa: CASRTPLQGQGKFGTEAFF
v_gene: TRBV27; abundance: .; j_gene: TRBJ2-5; d_gene: .; CDR3nt: TGTGCCAGCAGTTTACGAGAGACCCAGTACTTC; CDR3aa: CASSLRETQYF
v_gene: TRBV6-5; abundance: .; j_gene: TRBJ1-1; d_gene: .; CDR3nt: TGTGCCAGCAGTTACTCGGGGGGGCGGTTCACTGAAGCTTTCTTT; CDR3aa: CASSYSGGRFTEAFF
v_gene: TRBV7-8; abundance: .; j_gene: TRBJ2-7; d_gene: .; CDR3nt: TGTGCCAGCAACCGGCAGGGAGGGGGCTACGAGCAGTACTTC; CDR3aa: CASNRQGGGYEQYF
v_gene: TRBV6-2/TRBV6-3; abundance: .; j_gene: TRBJ2-7; d_gene: TRBD1; CDR3nt: TGTGCCAGCAGTCTGCGTCGGGACAGGGGAAGCTACGAGCAGTACTTC; CDR3aa: CASSLRRDRGSYEQYF
v_gene: TRBV3-1/TRBV3-2; abundance: .; j_gene: TRBJ2-5; d_gene: .; CDR3nt: TGTGCCAGCAGCCAAACCTGGGGGGGGGCCCAAGAGACCCAGTACTTC; CDR3aa: CASSQTWGGAQETQYF
v_gene: TRBV2; abundance: .; j_gene: TRBJ2-6; d_gene: .; CDR3nt: TGTGCCAGCAGTGGGGCGTCAGGGCGCTCTGGGGCCAACGTCCTGACTTTC; CDR3aa: CASSGASGRSGANVLTF
v_gene: TRBV4-2; abundance: .; j_gene: TRBJ2-3; d_gene: .; CDR3nt: TGTGCCAGCAGCCGGGAGCGGGCCCTCACAGATACGCAGTATTTT; CDR3aa: CASSRERALTDTQYF
v_gene: TRBV5-1; abundance: .; j_gene: TRBJ2-2; d_gene: .; CDR3nt: TGCGCCAGCAGCTTCGGCAGGGGGAACACCGGGGAGCTGTTTTTT; CDR3aa: CASSFGRGNTGELFF
v_gene: TRBV18; abundance: .; j_gene: TRBJ2-1; d_gene: TRBD2; CDR3nt: TGTGCCAGCTCACTCGGACTAGCGGGGGCGGGTGAGCAGTTCTTC; CDR3aa: CASSLGLAGAGEQFF
v_gene: TRBV20-1; abundance: .; j_gene: TRBJ2-5; d_gene: .; CDR3nt: TGCAGTGCTAGTTCTCGGGTGTTGGGACTGGGGGAAGAGACCCAGTACTTC; CDR3aa: CSASSRVLGLGEETQYF
v_gene: TRBV27; abundance: .; j_gene: TRBJ1-2; d_gene: .; CDR3nt: TGTGCCAGCAGTTCGAACGGGGGCTACACCTTC; CDR3aa: CASSSNGGYTF
v_gene: TRBV24-1; abundance: .; j_gene: TRBJ2-6; d_gene: TRBD2; CDR3nt: TGTGCCACCAGTGATTCCGGGACTAGCTCTGGGGCCAACGTCCTGACTTTC; CDR3aa: CATSDSGTSSGANVLTF
v_gene: TRBV28; abundance: .; j_gene: TRBJ1-1; d_gene: .; CDR3nt: TGTGCCAGCAGTTTCACAGCTGAAGCTTTCTTT; CDR3aa: CASSFTAEAFF
v_gene: TRBV20-1; abundance: .; j_gene: TRBJ1-1; d_gene: TRBD1; CDR3nt: TGCAGTGCTAGTGATCGGACAGGGGTTGGAGGGGCTGAAGCTTTCTTT; CDR3aa: CSASDRTGVGGAEAFF
v_gene: TRBV28; abundance: .; j_gene: TRBJ2-5; d_gene: TRBD1; CDR3nt: TGTGCCAGCAGTTTAGGGACAGGCTCTTACCAAGAGACCCAGTACTTC; CDR3aa: CASSLGTGSYQETQYF
v_gene: TRBV6-5; abundance: once; j_gene: TRBJ1-2; d_gene: .; CDR3nt: TGTGCCAGCAGTTACAGTGGCAGGGGTCCGTACGGCTACACCTTC; CDR3aa: CASSYSGRGPYGYTF
v_gene: TRBV15; abundance: .; j_gene: TRBJ2-1; d_gene: TRBD1; CDR3nt: TGTGCCACCAGCAGGGAGGGACAGGGGTACAATGAGCAGTTCTTC; CDR3aa: CATSREGQGYNEQFF
v_gene: TRBV24-1; abundance: once; j_gene: TRBJ1-2; d_gene: .; CDR3nt: TGTGCCACCAGTGATCCATTTGACAGCATCTATGGCTACACCTTC; CDR3aa: CATSDPFDSIYGYTF
v_gene: TRBV29-1; abundance: .; j_gene: TRBJ1-1; d_gene: TRBD1; CDR3nt: TGCAGCGTTGTGGGGCAGGGGGCATCTGAAGCTTTCTTT; CDR3aa: CSVVGQGASEAFF
v_gene: TRBV7-9; abundance: .; j_gene: TRBJ1-5; d_gene: .; CDR3nt: TGTGCCAGCAGCGGGTCAGGGGTTCAGCCCCAGCATTTT; CDR3aa: CASSGSGVQPQHF
v_gene: TRBV18; abundance: .; j_gene: TRBJ1-6; d_gene: TRBD1; CDR3nt: TGTGCCAGCTCACCCGAGGGACAGGAGTCACCCCTCCACTTT; CDR3aa: CASSPEGQESPLHF
v_gene: TRBV3-1/TRBV3-2; abundance: once; j_gene: TRBJ1-6; d_gene: .; CDR3nt: TGTGCCAGCAGCCAAGACCGGGGGCCCCTCCACTTT; CDR3aa: CASSQDRGPLHF
v_gene: TRBV6-5; abundance: .; j_gene: TRBJ1-2; d_gene: .; CDR3nt: TGTGCCAGCAGTCCCACTCAGGCCTACTATGGCTACACCTTC; CDR3aa: CASSPTQAYYGYTF